What follows are 10 T cell receptor beta chains derived from one specimen sequenced in a study of Ad26.COV2.S vaccination and SARS-CoV-2 variants. Using immunoSEQ multiplex PCR, the repertoire was profiled, and TCRdb retains in-frame clones only, with some absent. The table includes more than 350,000 clones, 90% detected once. Stated treatment: about 20 received Ad26.COV2.S at low or high dose, single or two shots; about 5 received placebo; per-sample allocation not given. Each sample was drawn 63 days after the first injection (of vaccine or placebo). This material consisted of peripheral blood, taken in a trial of Ad26.COV2.S vaccine versus placebo. These receptors came from a person aged 18 to 65 who received the Ad26.COV2.S COVID-19 vaccine or a placebo.

The chain has TRBV28 and TRBJ2-1; D call uncertain. From germline, CDR1 is MDHEN and CDR2 SYDVKM. V lost 3 bases, J lost 10 bases, and 4 bases lay in between. The CDR3 loop spans 10 amino acids. The CDR3 region is CASSFNEQFF. The CDR3, as DNA: TGTGCCAGCAGTTTTAACGAGCAGTTCTTC.

The gene calls are TRBV6-2 or TRBV6-3 and TRBJ2-5, with 12 bases aligning to TRBD2. The germline CDR1 and CDR2 sequences are MNHEY and SVGEGT. The V and J ends lost 5 bases and 5 bases, in that order; junction bases with no gene match: 9. The CDR3 runs to 16 residues. CDR3 in DNA: TGTGCCAGCAGTGTACTAGCGGGGGGTGTAAGTGAGACCCAGTACTTC. It is translated as CASSVLAGGVSETQYF.

This chain links TRBV15 with TRBJ1-2, with unresolved D. The CDR3 loop spans 14 amino acids. V shed 0 bases and J shed 3 bases, with 8 bases lying between them. The V gene's germline CDR1 is LNHNV and CDR2 YYDKDF (reference sequence). CDR3 sequence reads: CATSRDLSDYGYTF. CDR3 in DNA: TGTGCCACCAGCAGAGATCTTTCTGACTATGGCTACACCTTC.

This clone has only one observation. The CDR3 DNA reads as TGTGCCAGCAGCCCGGGGACAGAAGGAAACACCATATATTTT. It translates to CASSPGTEGNTIYF. This chain links TRBV5-5 with TRBJ1-3; 7 bases are shared with TRBD1. CDR3 length: 14 residues. J gave up 4 bases and V 4 bases, and 5 bases lay outside the gene matches. Germline V CDR1 and CDR2: SGHKS, YYEKEE (reference sequence).

J is TRBJ2-1 and V is TRBV19; perhaps D is TRBD1 or TRBD2 (5 bases each). The germline gives CDR1 LNHDA, CDR2 SQIVND (reference sequence). This CDR3 spans 14 amino acids. The V end lost 8 bases, the J end lost 6 bases, and 17 bases lay between the germline ends. As DNA, the CDR3 is TGTGCCAGTGGAAGTGGGCAGGGAGCCAATGAGCAGTTCTTC. Amino acid sequence: CASGSGQGANEQFF.

The chain employs TRBV5-1 and TRBJ1-5; a weak D match, TRBD1 (5 bases). V was shortened by 2 bases and J by 0 bases, with 15 bases between the two germline ends. The CDR3 consists of 17 residues. Germline-derived CDR1 and CDR2 are SGHRS and YFSETQ. The CDR3, as DNA: TGCGCCAGCAGCTTAAGACGGACACCTTATAGCAATCAGCCCCAGCATTTT. Translated: CASSLRRTPYSNQPQHF.

The chain links TRBV4-3 to TRBJ2-1; D remains unclear. The germline CDR1 and CDR2 sequences are LGHNA and YSLEER. This CDR3 has 12 amino acids. Trimming left V 0 bases short and J 9 bases short, with 6 bases between. Here the CDR3 DNA reads TGCGCCAGCAGCCAAGATCGTCGTGAGCAGTTCTTC. Translating gives CASSQDRREQFF.

The chain is built from TRBV7-2 and TRBJ1-1; TRBD1 is a possible D gene (5 bases). The CDR3 is 14 residues long. V lost 5 bases to trimming and J lost 1 base, with 11 bases between them. Per germline, CDR1 SGHTA and CDR2 FQGNSA. CDR3 protein: CASSHSDRNTEAFF. In DNA, the CDR3 is TGTGCCAGCAGCCACTCTGACAGGAACACTGAAGCTTTCTTT. Full variable domain (missing parts from reference TRBV7-2 and TRBJ1-1): GAGVSQSPSNKVTEKGKDVELRCDPISGHTALYWYRQSLGQGLEFLIYFQGNSAPDKSGLPSDRFSAERTGGSVSTLTIQRTQQEDSAVYLCASSHSDRNTEAFFGQGTRLTVV.

The rearrangement uses TRBV28 and TRBJ2-7; 14 nucleotides align to TRBD2. This CDR3 comprises 21 residues. The V and J ends lost 1 base and 3 bases, in that order; junction bases with no gene match: 17. Germline V CDR1 and CDR2: MDHEN, SYDVKM. Here the CDR3 reads CASSLSGPGLAGVGEVYEQYF. The CDR3 DNA reads TGTGCCAGCAGTTTATCGGGTCCGGGACTAGCGGGAGTCGGGGAAGTCTACGAGCAGTACTTC. Looking up the rest from reference TRBV28 and TRBJ2-7 gives the full variable domain: DVKVTQSSRYLVKRTGEKVFLECVQDMDHENMFWYRQDPGLGLRLIYFSYDVKMKEKGDIPEGYSVSREKKERFSLILESASTNQTSMYLCASSLSGPGLAGVGEVYEQYFGPGTRLTVT.

This clone was detected a few times. This chain joins TRBV6-1 and TRBJ2-6; unclear D gene. This CDR3 contains 15 residues. The germline CDR1 and CDR2 sequences are MNHNS and SASEGT. V lost 2 bases, J lost 0 bases, and 5 bases lay in between. As DNA, the CDR3 is TGTGCCAGCAGTGAACACCTCTCTGGGGCCAACGTCCTGACTTTC. Amino acid sequence: CASSEHLSGANVLTF.